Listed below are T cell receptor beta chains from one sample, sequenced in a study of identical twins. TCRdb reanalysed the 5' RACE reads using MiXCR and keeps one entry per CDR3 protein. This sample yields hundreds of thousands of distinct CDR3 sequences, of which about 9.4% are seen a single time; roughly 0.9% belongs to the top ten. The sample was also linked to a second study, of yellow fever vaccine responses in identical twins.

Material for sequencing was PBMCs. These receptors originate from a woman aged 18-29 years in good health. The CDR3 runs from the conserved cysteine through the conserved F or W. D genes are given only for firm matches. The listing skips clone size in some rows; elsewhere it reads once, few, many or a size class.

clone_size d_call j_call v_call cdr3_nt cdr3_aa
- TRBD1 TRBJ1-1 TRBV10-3 TGTGCCATCAGTGATGGGACAGACCTAACGAACACTGAAGCTTTCTTT CAISDGTDLTNTEAFF
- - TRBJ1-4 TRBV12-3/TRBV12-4 TGTGCCACCTCATCAGTCGGGGCAGGGATTCAGGATGAAAAACTGTTTTTT CATSSVGAGIQDEKLFF
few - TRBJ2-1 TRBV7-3 TGTGCCAGCAGCCCCGTCCCCGGGAATGAGCAGTTCTTC CASSPVPGNEQFF
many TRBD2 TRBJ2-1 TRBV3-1 TGTGCCAGCAGCCAAAAACCTAGACTAGCGGGAGTCAATGAGCAGTTCTTC CASSQKPRLAGVNEQFF
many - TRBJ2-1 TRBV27 TGTGCCAGCAGCTTTTCATACTCCTACAATGAGCAGTTCTTC CASSFSYSYNEQFF
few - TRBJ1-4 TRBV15 TGTGCCACCAGCAGAAGACAGGAGGGTAATGAAAAACTGTTTTTT CATSRRQEGNEKLFF
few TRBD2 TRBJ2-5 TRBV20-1 TGCAGTGCCACCGGACTAGCGGGGGAGACCCAGTACTTC CSATGLAGETQYF
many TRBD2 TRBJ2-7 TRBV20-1 TGCAGTGGCAGAAGGACTAGTGCCTCCTCCGAGCAGTACTTC CSGRRTSASSEQYF
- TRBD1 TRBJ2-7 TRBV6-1 TGTGCCAGCAAACCAGAACAGGGGGCCCTCTCCTACGAGCAGTACTTC CASKPEQGALSYEQYF
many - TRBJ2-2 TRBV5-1 TGCGCCAGCAGCCGGGAGACAGGGTTTTCCACCGGGGAGCTGTTTTTT CASSRETGFSTGELFF
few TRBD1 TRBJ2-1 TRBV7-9 TGTGCCAGCAGCTATACAGGGGTTGGGGGTGAGCAGTTCTTC CASSYTGVGGEQFF
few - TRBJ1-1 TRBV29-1 TGCAGCGTTGGGAAGGGGCTGAACACTGAAGCTTTCTTT CSVGKGLNTEAFF
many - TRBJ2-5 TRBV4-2 TGTGCCAGCAGCCAAACTAGGGGTGTGGAGACCCAGTACTTC CASSQTRGVETQYF
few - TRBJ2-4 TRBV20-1 TGCAGTGCTAGGATGGGGGCCGGCCAGACCAAAAACATTCAGTACTTC CSARMGAGQTKNIQYF
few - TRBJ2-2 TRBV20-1 TGCAGTGCTACCTGGAGCGTTAACACCGGGGAGCTGTTTTTT CSATWSVNTGELFF
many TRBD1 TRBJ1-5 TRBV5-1 TGCGCCGACCCGGACAGGACTAGCAATCAGCCCCAGCATTTT CADPDRTSNQPQHF
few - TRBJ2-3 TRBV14 TGTGCCAGCAGCCAAGATCTGGAGGCAGATACGCAGTATTTT CASSQDLEADTQYF
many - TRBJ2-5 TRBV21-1 TGTGCCAGCAGCAAAAGACGGACAGATCGAAACCAAGAGACCCAGTACTTC CASSKRRTDRNQETQYF